This record looks at one T cell receptor (beta chain) sequence and its context. Its antigen remains unidentified. The CDR3 is made up of 14 amino acids. Germline lookup yields CDR1 MNHNY and CDR2 SVGAGI (reference sequence). After removal of 5 bases from V and 5 bases from J, the junction contained 7 bases not matched to a gene. This entry belongs to a study of cytomegalovirus exposure and HLA in healthy donors. About the study: Assignment to the Caucasian-associated ancestry cluster applied to 75% to 85% of the approximately 400 genotyped donors. The study, taken as a whole, reports: In a later analysis, CMV-associated beta chains were mostly HLA-associated, it appeared. A prior analysis recorded that most TCR beta V segments were productive about 87% or about 30% of the time.

The study ran its PCR with 60 Vbeta and 13 Jbeta primers. Sequencing used immunoSEQ multiplex PCR; TCRdb keeps in-frame clones, though not all of them. The table records 93,000 or so clones, 84% of them present only once. Sequencing was done on a sample of PBMCs. This clonotype originated in a woman aged 18-29 years in good health and CMV-seropositive. The chain employs TRBV6-6 and TRBJ2-7; 9 positions agree with TRBD2. In DNA form, the CDR3 reads TGTGCCAGCAGTAGAAGCGGGGGGAGGAACGAGCAGTACTTC. Protein: CASSRSGGRNEQYF.